The following is a T cell receptor (beta chain) sequence with its context. Per the authors' pipeline: Estimates of nucleated cell counts were drawn from the amplification of reference gene primers. Profiled with immunoSEQ multiplex PCR; TCRdb holds only in-frame clones, not every one. D and trimming come from the DNA, and the V and J calls and clone size come from that table. The sample carries 350,000 to 450,000 clones, around 87% recorded once. This entry belongs to a study of blood T cell repertoires in COVID-19. Study in general: Samples representing acute and convalescent COVID-19 were sourced from the United States, Italy and Spain.

This CDR3 is 15 amino acids long. Germline V gene lookup returns CDR1 MDHEN and CDR2 SYDVKM. The germline V and J ends were trimmed by 8 bases and 0 bases, with 14 bases remaining between them. The sequenced sample consisted of PBMCs or T cells enriched from blood (not recorded which). The receptor's source is a man in his forties in a cohort exposed to, infected with or recovered from COVID-19 (not recorded which). The J gene is TRBJ1-3, the V gene TRBV28; D is unresolved. The CDR3 region has the DNA TGTGCCAGCGCCACTATACCGGGCTCTGGAAACACCATATATTTT. Amino acids: CASATIPGSGNTIYF.